The entry that follows covers one T cell receptor beta chain sequence. Antigen specificity is unknown. The data are from a study of chemoradiotherapy in HPV16-positive cancers. The study's findings and limits: During treatment, candidate HPV-specific clones and E7-related motifs expanded in tumor.

Per germline, CDR1 MNHEY and CDR2 SMNVEV (reference sequence). V gave up 2 bases and J gave up 6 bases, with 14 bases separating them. The CDR3 totals 15 residues. Libraries were prepared by immunoSEQ multiplex PCR; TCRdb keeps only in-frame clonotypes and omits some of them. Of 5,500 to 7,000 clones in the sample, 60% to 85% were seen once. This receptor was obtained from a human donor with HPV-associated anogenital cancer. The rearrangement joins TRBV27 to TRBJ1-5; D gene unclear. This material was acquired from a patient who underwent chemoradiotherapy. CDR3 residues: CASSLRGGPVQPQHF. In DNA form, the CDR3 reads TGTGCCAGCAGTTTACGTGGCGGACCAGTTCAGCCCCAGCATTTT.